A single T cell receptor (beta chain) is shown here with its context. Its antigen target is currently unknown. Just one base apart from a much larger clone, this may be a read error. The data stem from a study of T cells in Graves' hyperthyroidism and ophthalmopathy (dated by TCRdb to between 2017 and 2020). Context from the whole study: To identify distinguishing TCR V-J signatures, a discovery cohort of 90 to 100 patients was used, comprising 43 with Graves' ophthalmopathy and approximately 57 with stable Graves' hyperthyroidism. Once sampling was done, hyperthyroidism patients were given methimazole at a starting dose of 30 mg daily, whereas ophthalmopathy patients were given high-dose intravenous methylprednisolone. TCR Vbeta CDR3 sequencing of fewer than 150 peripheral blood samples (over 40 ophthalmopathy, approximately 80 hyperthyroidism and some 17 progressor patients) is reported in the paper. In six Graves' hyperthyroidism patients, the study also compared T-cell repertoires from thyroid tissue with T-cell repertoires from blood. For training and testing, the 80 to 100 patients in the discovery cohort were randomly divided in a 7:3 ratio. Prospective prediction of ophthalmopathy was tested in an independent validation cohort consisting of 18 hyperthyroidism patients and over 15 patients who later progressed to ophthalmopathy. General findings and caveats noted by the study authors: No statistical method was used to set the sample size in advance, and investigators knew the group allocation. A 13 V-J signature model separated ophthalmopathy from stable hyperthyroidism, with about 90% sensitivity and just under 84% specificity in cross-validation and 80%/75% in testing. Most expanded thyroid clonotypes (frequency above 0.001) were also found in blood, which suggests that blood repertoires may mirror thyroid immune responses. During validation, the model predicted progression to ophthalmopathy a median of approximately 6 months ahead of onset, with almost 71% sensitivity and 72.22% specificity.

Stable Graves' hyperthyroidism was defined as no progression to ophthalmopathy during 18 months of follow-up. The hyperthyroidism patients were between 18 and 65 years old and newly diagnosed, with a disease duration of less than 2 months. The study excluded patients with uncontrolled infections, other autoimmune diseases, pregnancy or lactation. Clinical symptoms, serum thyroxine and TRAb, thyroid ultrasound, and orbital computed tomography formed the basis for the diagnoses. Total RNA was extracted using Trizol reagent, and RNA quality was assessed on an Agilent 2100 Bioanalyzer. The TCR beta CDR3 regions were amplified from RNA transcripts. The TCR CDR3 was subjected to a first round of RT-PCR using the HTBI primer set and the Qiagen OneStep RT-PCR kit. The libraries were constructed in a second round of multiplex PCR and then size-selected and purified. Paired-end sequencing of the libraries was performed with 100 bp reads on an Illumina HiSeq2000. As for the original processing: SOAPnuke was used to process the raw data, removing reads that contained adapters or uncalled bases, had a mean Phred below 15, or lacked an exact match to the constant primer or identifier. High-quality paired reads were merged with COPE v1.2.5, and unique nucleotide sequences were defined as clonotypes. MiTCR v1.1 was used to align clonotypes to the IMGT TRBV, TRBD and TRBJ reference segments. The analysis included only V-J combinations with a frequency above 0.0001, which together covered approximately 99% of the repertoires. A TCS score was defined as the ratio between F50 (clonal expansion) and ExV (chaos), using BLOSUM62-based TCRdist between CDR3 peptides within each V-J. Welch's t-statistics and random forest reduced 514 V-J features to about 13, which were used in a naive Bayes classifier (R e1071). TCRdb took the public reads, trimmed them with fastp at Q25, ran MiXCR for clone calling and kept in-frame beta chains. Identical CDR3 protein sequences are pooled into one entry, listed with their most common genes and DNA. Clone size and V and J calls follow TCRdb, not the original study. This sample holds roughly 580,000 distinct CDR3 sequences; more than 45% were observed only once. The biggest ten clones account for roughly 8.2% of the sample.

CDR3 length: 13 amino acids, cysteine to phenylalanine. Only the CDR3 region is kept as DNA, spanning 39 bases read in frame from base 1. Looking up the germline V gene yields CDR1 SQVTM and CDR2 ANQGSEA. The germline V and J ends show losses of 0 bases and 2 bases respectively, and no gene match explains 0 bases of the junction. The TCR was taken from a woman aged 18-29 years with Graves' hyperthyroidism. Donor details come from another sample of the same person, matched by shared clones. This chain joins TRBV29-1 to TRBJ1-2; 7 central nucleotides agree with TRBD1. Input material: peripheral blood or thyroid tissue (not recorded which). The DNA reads TGCAGCGTTGAAGACAGGGGGAACTATGGCTACACCTTC. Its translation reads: CSVEDRGNYGYTF.